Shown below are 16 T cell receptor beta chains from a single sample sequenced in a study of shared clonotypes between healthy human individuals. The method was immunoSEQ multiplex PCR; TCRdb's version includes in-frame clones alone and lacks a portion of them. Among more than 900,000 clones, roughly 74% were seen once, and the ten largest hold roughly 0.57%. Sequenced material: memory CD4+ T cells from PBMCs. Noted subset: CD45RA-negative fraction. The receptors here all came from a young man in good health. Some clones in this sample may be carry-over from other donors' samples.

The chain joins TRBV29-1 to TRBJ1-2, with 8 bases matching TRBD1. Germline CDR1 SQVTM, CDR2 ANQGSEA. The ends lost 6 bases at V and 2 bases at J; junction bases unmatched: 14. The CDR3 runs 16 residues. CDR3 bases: TGCAGCGTCGCTGGAGGCAGGGGGCGATACAACTATGGCTACACCTTC. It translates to CSVAGGRGRYNYGYTF.

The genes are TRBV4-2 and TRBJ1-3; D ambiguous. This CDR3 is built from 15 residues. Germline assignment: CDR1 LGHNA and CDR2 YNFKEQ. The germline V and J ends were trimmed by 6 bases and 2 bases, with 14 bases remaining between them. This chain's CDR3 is CASSSSSGAGNTIYF. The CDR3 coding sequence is TGTGCCAGCAGTAGTTCGTCCGGCGCTGGAAACACCATATATTTT.

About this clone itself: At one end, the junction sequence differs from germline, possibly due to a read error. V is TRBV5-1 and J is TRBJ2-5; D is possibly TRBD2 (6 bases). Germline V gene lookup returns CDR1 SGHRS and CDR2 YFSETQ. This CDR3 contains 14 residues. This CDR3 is CASTSGSGGETQYF. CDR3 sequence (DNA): TGCGCCAGCACTTCGGGCTCCGGGGGAGAGACACAGTACTTC.

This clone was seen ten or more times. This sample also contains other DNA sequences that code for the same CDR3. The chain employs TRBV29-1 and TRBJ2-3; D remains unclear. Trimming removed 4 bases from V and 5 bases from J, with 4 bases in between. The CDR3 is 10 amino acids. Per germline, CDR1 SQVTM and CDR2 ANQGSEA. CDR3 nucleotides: TGCAGCGTTGGAGGAGATACGCAGTATTTT. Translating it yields CSVGGDTQYF.

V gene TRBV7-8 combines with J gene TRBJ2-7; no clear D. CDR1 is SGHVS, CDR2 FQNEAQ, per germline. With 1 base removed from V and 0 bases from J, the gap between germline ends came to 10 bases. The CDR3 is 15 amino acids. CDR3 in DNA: TGTGCCAGCAGCTTAGGGACGCCAGCCTCCTACGAGCAGTACTTC. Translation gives CASSLGTPASYEQYF.

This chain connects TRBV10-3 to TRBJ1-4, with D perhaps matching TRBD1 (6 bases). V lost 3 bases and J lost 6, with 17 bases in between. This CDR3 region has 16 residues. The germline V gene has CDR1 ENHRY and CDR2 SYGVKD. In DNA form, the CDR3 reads TGTGCCATCAGTGATAGACAGGACCAATCCTATGAAAAACTGTTTTTT. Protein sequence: CAISDRQDQSYEKLFF.

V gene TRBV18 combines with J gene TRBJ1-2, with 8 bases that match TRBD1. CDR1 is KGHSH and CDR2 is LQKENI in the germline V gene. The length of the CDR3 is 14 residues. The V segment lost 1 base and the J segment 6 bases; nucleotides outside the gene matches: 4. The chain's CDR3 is CASSPRPGGDGYTF. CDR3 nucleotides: TGTGCCAGCTCACCACGGCCAGGGGGCGATGGCTACACCTTC.

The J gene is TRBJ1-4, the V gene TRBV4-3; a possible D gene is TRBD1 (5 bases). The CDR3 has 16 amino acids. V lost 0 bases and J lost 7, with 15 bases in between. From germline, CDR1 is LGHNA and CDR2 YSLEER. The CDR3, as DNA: TGCGCCAGCAGCCAAGATACGAGCGGGGGGAGTGAAAAACTGTTTTTT. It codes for CASSQDTSGGSEKLFF.

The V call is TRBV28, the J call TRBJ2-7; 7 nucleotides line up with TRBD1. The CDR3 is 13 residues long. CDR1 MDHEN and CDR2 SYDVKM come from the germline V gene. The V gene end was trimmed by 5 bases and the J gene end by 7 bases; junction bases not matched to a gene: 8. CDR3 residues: CASSRQGLDEQYF. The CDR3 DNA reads TGTGCCAGCAGTCGACAGGGCCTTGATGAGCAGTACTTC.

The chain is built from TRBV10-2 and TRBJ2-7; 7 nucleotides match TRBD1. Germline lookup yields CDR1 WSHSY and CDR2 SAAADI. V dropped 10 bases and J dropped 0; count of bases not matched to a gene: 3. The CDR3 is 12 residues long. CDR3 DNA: TGCGCCATCCGGGACAGCTCCTACGAGCAGTACTTC. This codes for CAIRDSSYEQYF.

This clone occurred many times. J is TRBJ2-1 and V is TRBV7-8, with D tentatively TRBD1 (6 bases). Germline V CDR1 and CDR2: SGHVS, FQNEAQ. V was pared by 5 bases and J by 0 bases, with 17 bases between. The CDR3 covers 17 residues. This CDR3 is CASSKNRDPLSYNEQFF. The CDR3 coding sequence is TGTGCCAGCAGCAAGAACAGGGACCCCCTCTCCTACAATGAGCAGTTCTTC.

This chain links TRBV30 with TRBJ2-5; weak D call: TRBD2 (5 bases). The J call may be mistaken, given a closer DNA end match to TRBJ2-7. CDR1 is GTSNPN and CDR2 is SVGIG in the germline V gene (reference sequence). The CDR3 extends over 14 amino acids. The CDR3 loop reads CAWAQWTGSYEQYF. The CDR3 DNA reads TGTGCCTGGGCCCAGTGGACTGGCTCCTACGAGCAGTACTTC.

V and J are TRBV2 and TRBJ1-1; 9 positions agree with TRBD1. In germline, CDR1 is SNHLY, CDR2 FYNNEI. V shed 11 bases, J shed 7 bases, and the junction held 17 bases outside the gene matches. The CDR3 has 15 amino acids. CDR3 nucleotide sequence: TGTGCCCGCGAATATAGGGGTGGGACAGGGATTGAAGCTTTCTTT. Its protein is CAREYRGGTGIEAFF.

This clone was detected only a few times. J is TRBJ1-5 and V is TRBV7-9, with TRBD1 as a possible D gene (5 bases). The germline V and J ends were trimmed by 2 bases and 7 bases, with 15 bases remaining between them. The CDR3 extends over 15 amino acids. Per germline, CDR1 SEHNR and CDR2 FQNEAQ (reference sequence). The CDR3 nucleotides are TGTGCCAGCAGCTTATACGCAGGGAGGGAACAGCCCCAGCATTTT. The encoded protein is CASSLYAGREQPQHF.

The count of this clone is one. DNA of the CDR3: TGCGCCAGCAGCTTGGCGGGACCCGCCACAGATACGCAGTATTTT. As protein: CASSLAGPATDTQYF. This sequence joins TRBV5-1 and TRBJ2-3, with D perhaps assigned TRBD1 or TRBD2 (5 bases each). Per the germline V gene, CDR1 is SGHRS and CDR2 is YFSETQ. V was cut by 0 bases and J by 2 bases, with 10 bases left in between. CDR3 length: 15 amino acids.

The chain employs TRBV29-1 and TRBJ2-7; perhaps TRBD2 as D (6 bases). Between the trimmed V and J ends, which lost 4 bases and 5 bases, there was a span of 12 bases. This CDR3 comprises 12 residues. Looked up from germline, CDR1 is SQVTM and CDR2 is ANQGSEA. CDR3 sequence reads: CSVATEGDEQYF. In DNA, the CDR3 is TGCAGCGTTGCAACGGAGGGTGACGAGCAGTACTTC.